Following are 19 T cell receptor beta chains from one sample sequenced in a study of shared clonotypes between healthy human individuals. TCRdb keeps only in-frame clones here, not all; method: immunoSEQ multiplex PCR. The sample lists millions of clones; more than 90% were seen once. The sequencing sample was made of naive CD4+ T cells sorted from blood. Subset specified: CD45RA+ positively selected. Every receptor here comes from a man aged 18 to 29 in good health.

This chain connects TRBV6-1 to TRBJ2-7; the match to TRBD1 covers 7 bases. The CDR3 runs 13 residues. J gave up 5 bases and V 8 bases, and 9 bases lay outside the gene matches. Germline V gene sequence: CDR1 MNHNS, CDR2 SASEGT. CDR3 amino acids: CASFRQGGNEQYF. The CDR3 nucleotides are TGTGCCAGCTTTAGACAGGGCGGCAACGAGCAGTACTTC.

The chain uses TRBV27 and TRBJ2-7; possible D gene TRBD1, 6 bases. The CDR3 extends over 14 amino acids. Germline V gives CDR1 MNHEY, CDR2 SMNVEV (reference sequence). V shed 2 bases and J shed 4 bases, with 12 bases lying between them. CDR3 sequence reads: CASSLVDRPYEQYF. In DNA form, the CDR3 reads TGTGCCAGCAGTTTAGTAGACAGGCCTTACGAGCAGTACTTC.

This chain links TRBV7-9 with TRBJ2-5, with a weak D call TRBD1 (5 bases). The ends were cut back, 3 bases at V and 4 bases at J, with 12 bases in the middle. This CDR3 is 14 amino acids long. CDR1 SEHNR and CDR2 FQNEAQ come from the germline V gene (reference sequence). The DNA for the CDR3 is TGTGCCAGCAGCTTTTCAGGGCCGGCAGAGACCCAGTACTTC. Protein: CASSFSGPAETQYF.

This clone was seen just once. This rearrangement joins TRBV6-1 to TRBJ1-4, with D unclear. The CDR3 extends over 16 amino acids. With 0 bases removed from V and 0 bases from J, the gap between germline ends came to 8 bases. Germline V CDR1 and CDR2: MNHNS, SASEGT. The CDR3 DNA sequence: TGTGCCAGCAGTGAAGCCCGAGGTGCAACTAATGAAAAACTGTTTTTT. Encoded protein: CASSEARGATNEKLFF.

V gene TRBV10-2 combines with J gene TRBJ2-1; 11 positions agree with TRBD2. The V and J ends lost 6 bases and 3 bases, in that order; junction bases with no gene match: 1. The length of the CDR3 is 14 residues. Germline V lookup: CDR1 WSHSY, CDR2 SAAADI. CDR3 sequence (DNA): TGCGCCAGCAGAGGGACTAGCGGCTACAATGAGCAGTTCTTC. Its protein is CASRGTSGYNEQFF.

This clone was counted a single time. This chain links TRBV19 with TRBJ1-2; the D gene is possibly TRBD1 (5 bases). Trimming removed 7 bases at V and 0 bases at J, with 15 bases between. CDR3 length equals 15 residues. CDR1 and CDR2 from the germline V gene are LNHDA and SQIVND (reference sequence). CDR3 DNA sequence: TGTGCCAGTAAGAATCAGGGCTCCGCTAACTATGGCTACACCTTC. As protein: CASKNQGSANYGYTF.

The chain recombines TRBV5-1 with TRBJ2-7; 9 positions match TRBD1. Trimming removed 4 bases from V and 3 bases from J; junction bases left unmatched: 5. This CDR3 spans 14 amino acids. CDR1 is SGHRS and CDR2 is YFSETQ in the germline V gene. CDR3: CASSESDRGYEQYF. The CDR3 region has the DNA TGCGCCAGCAGCGAGTCGGACAGGGGCTACGAGCAGTACTTC.

The chain joins TRBV4-3 to TRBJ1-4; 8 bases map to TRBD1. V lost 3 bases to trimming and J lost 4 bases; unmatched junction nucleotides: 4. In germline, CDR1 is LGHNA, CDR2 YSLEER. The CDR3 consists of 15 residues. DNA for the CDR3: TGCGCCAGCAGCCAGCGGACAGGGATTAATGAAAAACTGTTTTTT. Translated: CASSQRTGINEKLFF.

The chain has TRBV13 and TRBJ2-3; D is perhaps TRBD1 (5 bases). V lost 5 bases, J lost 6 bases, and 18 bases lay in between. Per germline, CDR1 PRHDT and CDR2 FYEKMQ (reference sequence). The CDR3 totals 15 residues. The CDR3 DNA reads as TGTGCCAGCAGCCTGCAAGGGGCCAAAGGTGATACGCAGTATTTT. Amino acid sequence: CASSLQGAKGDTQYF. Full variable domain (rest looked up from reference TRBV13 and TRBJ2-3): AAGVIQSPRHLIKEKRETATLKCYPIPRHDTVYWYQQGPGQDPQFLISFYEKMQSDKGSIPDRFSAQQFSDYHSELNMSSLELGDSALYFCASSLQGAKGDTQYFGPGTRLTVL.

The rearrangement uses TRBV5-1 and TRBJ2-3; 9 bases line up with TRBD1. Germline V gene lookup returns CDR1 SGHRS and CDR2 YFSETQ. V was clipped by 7 bases and J by 4 bases; unmatched bases: 10. CDR3 size: 15 residues. CDR3 residues: CASGASTGGSDTQYF. For the CDR3, the DNA is TGCGCCAGCGGGGCCTCGACAGGGGGATCAGATACGCAGTATTTT. The variable domain in full, with the rest retrieved from reference TRBV5-1 and TRBJ2-3, is KAGVTQTPRYLIKTRGQQVTLSCSPISGHRSVSWYQQTPGQGLQFLFEYFSETQRNKGNFPGRFSGRQFSNSRSEMNVSTLELGDSALYLCASGASTGGSDTQYFGPGTRLTVL.

A note on this clone: The identical CDR3 is also encoded by other nucleotide sequences in the sample. V gene TRBV7-3 combines with J gene TRBJ2-7; 10 positions agree with TRBD1. The CDR3 runs 15 residues. With 0 bases clipped from V and 4 bases from J, the junction kept 3 bases outside the gene matches. Germline-derived CDR1 and CDR2 are SGHTA and FQGTGA. The CDR3: CASSLTGTGAYEQYF. The DNA for the CDR3 is TGTGCCAGCAGCTTAACAGGGACAGGGGCGTACGAGCAGTACTTC. Looking up the rest from reference TRBV7-3 and TRBJ2-7 gives the full variable domain: GAGVSQTPSNKVTEKGKYVELRCDPISGHTALYWYRQSLGQGPEFLIYFQGTGAADDSGLPNDRFFAVRPEGSVSTLKIQRTERGDSAVYLCASSLTGTGAYEQYFGPGTRLTVT.

The chain recombines TRBV9 with TRBJ2-2, with TRBD1 identical over 8 bases. The V gene end was trimmed by 1 base and the J gene end by 6 bases; junction bases not matched to a gene: 5. The CDR3 covers 15 residues. In germline, CDR1 is SGDLS, CDR2 YYNGEE. The CDR3 loop is CASSVQGAPSGELFF. CDR3 in DNA: TGTGCCAGCAGCGTACAGGGGGCGCCGTCCGGGGAGCTGTTTTTT.

The count of this clone is one. The chain links TRBV7-2 to TRBJ2-5, with 7 bases lining up with TRBD1. Germline V CDR1 and CDR2: SGHTA, FQGNSA. V lost 4 bases, J lost 1 base, and 3 bases stayed unmatched. The CDR3 spans 14 residues. Written as DNA, the CDR3 is TGTGCCAGCAGCTCGGACAGGAGCCAAGAGACCCAGTACTTC. The encoded protein is CASSSDRSQETQYF.

This clone was counted a single time. V gene TRBV5-6 combines with J gene TRBJ1-5; no reliable D call. The CDR3 has 15 amino acids. Trimming removed 0 bases at V and 0 bases at J, with 7 bases between. The germline CDR1 and CDR2 sequences are SGHDT and YYEEEE. CDR3 amino acids: CASSLGSVSNQPQHF. In DNA, the CDR3 is TGTGCCAGCAGCTTGGGTTCGGTTAGCAATCAGCCCCAGCATTTT.

The genes are TRBV5-1 and TRBJ2-7, with a tentative D call TRBD1 (5 bases). Per germline, CDR1 SGHRS and CDR2 YFSETQ. V gave up 4 bases and J gave up 7 bases, with 9 bases separating them. The CDR3 contains 11 residues. The CDR3 protein is CASSTDREQYF. CDR3 sequence (DNA): TGCGCCAGCAGCACCGACAGAGAGCAGTACTTC.

This rearrangement joins TRBV5-1 to TRBJ2-7, with 10 bases matching TRBD1. Germline CDR1 and CDR2: SGHRS and YFSETQ. Trimming took 4 bases from V and 7 from J; bases not matched to a gene: 11. The CDR3 runs 15 residues. The CDR3 DNA is TGCGCCAGCAGCGTACGACAGGGGGCGGGTGGGGAGCAGTACTTC. It specifies CASSVRQGAGGEQYF.

A few counts support this clone. The chain links TRBV6-1 to TRBJ1-5; D perhaps matches TRBD1 (5 bases). CDR3 length: 15 residues. The ends were cut back, 2 bases at V and 5 bases at J, with 13 bases in the middle. Germline lookup yields CDR1 MNHNS and CDR2 SASEGT. The CDR3 DNA is TGTGCCAGCAGTGAATGGCAGGGCCAGCATCAGCCCCAGCATTTT. This gives the protein CASSEWQGQHQPQHF.

The chain couples TRBV5-4 to TRBJ2-7; the match to TRBD2 covers 7 bases. The CDR3 covers 17 residues. V trimming: 3 bases; J trimming: 4 bases; junction bases outside the gene matches: 16. Germline V CDR1 and CDR2: SGHNT, YYREEE (reference sequence). CDR3 sequence: CASSSSSLAAVNYEQYF. Written as DNA, the CDR3 is TGTGCCAGCAGCTCCTCTTCTCTAGCGGCAGTTAATTACGAGCAGTACTTC.

V gene TRBV2 combines with J gene TRBJ2-3, with D uncertain. The V end lost 6 bases, the J end lost 0 bases, and 7 bases lay between the germline ends. The CDR3 covers 13 residues. Germline values: CDR1 SNHLY, CDR2 FYNNEI. The CDR3 here is CASRSESTDTQYF. DNA of the CDR3: TGTGCCAGCAGATCGGAGAGCACAGATACGCAGTATTTT.